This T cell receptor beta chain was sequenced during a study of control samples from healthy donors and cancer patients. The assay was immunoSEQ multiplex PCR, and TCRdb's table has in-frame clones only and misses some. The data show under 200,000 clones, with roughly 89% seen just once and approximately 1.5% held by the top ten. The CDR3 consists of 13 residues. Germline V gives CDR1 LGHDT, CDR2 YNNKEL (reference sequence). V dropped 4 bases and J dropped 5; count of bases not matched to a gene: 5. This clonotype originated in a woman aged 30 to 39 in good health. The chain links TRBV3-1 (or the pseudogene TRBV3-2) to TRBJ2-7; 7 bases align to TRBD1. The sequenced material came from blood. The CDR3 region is CASSRRGGDEQYF. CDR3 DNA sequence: TGTGCCAGCAGCCGTAGAGGGGGCGACGAGCAGTACTTC.